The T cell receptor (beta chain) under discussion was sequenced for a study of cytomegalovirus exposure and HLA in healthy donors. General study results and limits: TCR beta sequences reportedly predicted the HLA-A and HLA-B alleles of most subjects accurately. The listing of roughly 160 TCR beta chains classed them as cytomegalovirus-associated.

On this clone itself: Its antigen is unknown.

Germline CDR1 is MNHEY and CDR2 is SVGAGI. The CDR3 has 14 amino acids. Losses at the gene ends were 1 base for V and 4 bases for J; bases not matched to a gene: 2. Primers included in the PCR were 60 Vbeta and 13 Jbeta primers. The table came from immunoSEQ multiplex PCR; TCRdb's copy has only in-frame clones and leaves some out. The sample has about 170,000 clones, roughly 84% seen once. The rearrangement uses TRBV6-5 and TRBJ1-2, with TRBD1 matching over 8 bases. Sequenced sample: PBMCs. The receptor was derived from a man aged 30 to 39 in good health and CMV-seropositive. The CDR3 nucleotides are TGTGCCAGCAGTTACTTAGACAGGGGCTATGGCTACACCTTC. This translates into CASSYLDRGYGYTF.